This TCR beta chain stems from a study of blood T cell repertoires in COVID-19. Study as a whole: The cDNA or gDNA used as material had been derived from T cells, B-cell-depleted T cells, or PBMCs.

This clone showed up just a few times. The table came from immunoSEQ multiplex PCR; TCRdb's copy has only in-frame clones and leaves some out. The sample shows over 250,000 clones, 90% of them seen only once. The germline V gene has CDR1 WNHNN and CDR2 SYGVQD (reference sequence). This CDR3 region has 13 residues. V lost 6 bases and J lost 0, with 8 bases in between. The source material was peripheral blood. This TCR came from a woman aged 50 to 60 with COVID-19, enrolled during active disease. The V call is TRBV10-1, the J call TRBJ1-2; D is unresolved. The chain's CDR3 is CASSLDPNYGYTF. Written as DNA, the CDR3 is TGCGCCAGCAGCCTAGATCCTAACTATGGCTACACCTTC.